This T cell receptor (beta chain) was captured in a study of tumor and adjacent non-tumor tissue in lung cancer. RNA was extracted from bulk tissue without any cell sorting. V lost 10 bases, J lost 6 bases, and 8 bases lay in between. The CDR3 consists of 10 residues. CDR1 PRHDT and CDR2 FYEKMQ come from the germline V gene (reference sequence). The library came from three nested PCR rounds adapted from ARM-PCR protocols. MiXCR was run by TCRdb on the multiplex PCR reads, yielding one entry per CDR3 protein. The sample consists of around 200,000 distinct CDR3 sequences, around 71% of them appearing once. This clonotype has a single count. A much larger clone lies a single base off, so this may be a read error. Without the conserved terminal phenylalanine or tryptophan, this CDR3 likely stems from a read error.

What was sequenced was lung tumor tissue. The chain carries TRBV13 and TRBJ2-3, with D unclear. The sequence was collected from a man between 60 and 75 years old with non-small cell lung cancer. In nucleotides, the CDR3 is TGTGCCAACCTTTGGGATACGCAGTATTAT. Residues: CANLWDTQYY.